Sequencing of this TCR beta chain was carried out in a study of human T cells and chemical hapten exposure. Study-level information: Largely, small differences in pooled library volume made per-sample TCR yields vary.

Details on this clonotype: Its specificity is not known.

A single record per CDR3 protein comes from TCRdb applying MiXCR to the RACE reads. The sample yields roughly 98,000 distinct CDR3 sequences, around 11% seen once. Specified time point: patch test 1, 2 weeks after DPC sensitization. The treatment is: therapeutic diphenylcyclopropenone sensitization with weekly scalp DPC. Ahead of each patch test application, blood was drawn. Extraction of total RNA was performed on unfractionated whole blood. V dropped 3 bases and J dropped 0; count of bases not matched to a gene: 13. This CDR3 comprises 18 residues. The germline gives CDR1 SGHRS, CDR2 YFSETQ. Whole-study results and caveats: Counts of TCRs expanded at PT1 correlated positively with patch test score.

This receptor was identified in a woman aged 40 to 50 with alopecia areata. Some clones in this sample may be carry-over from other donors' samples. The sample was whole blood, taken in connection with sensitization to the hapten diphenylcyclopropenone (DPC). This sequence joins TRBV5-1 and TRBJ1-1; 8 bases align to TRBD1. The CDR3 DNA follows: TGCGCCAGCAGCTGGGCAGGGGGCGCGGGACTCATGAACACTGAAGCTTTCTTT. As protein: CASSWAGGAGLMNTEAFF.